This T cell receptor beta chain is drawn from a study of T cell repertoires in cytomegalovirus infection. Across the study: Indicated by public TCR beta signatures were CMV infection and matching HLA type.

Germline V gene sequence: CDR1 DFQATT, CDR2 SNEGSKA (reference sequence). V lost 5 bases, J lost 5 bases, and 14 bases stayed unmatched. The CDR3 has 16 amino acids. A few counts support this clonotype. Antigen unknown. TCRdb fed the reads into MiXCR, producing one record per CDR3 protein. The data show about 340,000 distinct CDR3 sequences, under 35% seen once. Overall study results and limits: Dominating the ex vivo response were TCR beta clonotypes that were CMV-specific and HLA-C-restricted.

This TCR came from a human donor in good health (CMV status not recorded). Some clones in this sample may be carry-over from other donors' samples. The starting material was cultured PBMCs, obtained from culture after CMV antigen stimulation. The chain is built from TRBV20-1 and TRBJ2-1; 8 bases are shared with TRBD2. In DNA form, the CDR3 reads TGCAGTGCTCCTTCAGGGGATACGGGGGGGAACAATGAGCAGTTCTTC. Translated: CSAPSGDTGGNNEQFF.